The subject of this entry is one TCR beta chain. Trimming pared 2 bases from V and 1 base from J, leaving 11 bases between. CDR1 SQVTM and CDR2 ANQGSEA come from the germline V gene. The CDR3 is 14 residues long. This sample is part of a study of cytomegalovirus exposure and HLA in healthy donors. The PCR was carried out with 60 Vbeta primers and 13 Jbeta primers. Here immunoSEQ multiplex PCR was the method, and the copy in TCRdb shows in-frame clones only, minus some. The sample has 90,000 to 100,000 clones; around 80% are singletons. The clonotype originates from a man aged 55 to 69 in good health and CMV-seropositive. Specimen: PBMCs. This chain joins TRBV29-1 and TRBJ2-5, with D possibly TRBD2 on 6 matching bases. The CDR3 protein is CSVELGGIQETQYF. CDR3 DNA sequence: TGCAGCGTTGAACTTGGGGGGATCCAAGAGACCCAGTACTTC.